The 10 T cell receptor beta chains presented below share a single source sample, sequenced in a study of blood T cell repertoires in COVID-19. Produced via immunoSEQ multiplex PCR; TCRdb's table is partial and in-frame only. Among 150,000 to 200,000 clones listed, around 90% were seen once. The sequenced material came from peripheral blood. All receptors derive from a man aged 50-59 years with acute or convalescent COVID-19.

V gene TRBV9 combines with J gene TRBJ2-5, with 13 bases matching TRBD2. Germline V gene sequence: CDR1 SGDLS, CDR2 YYNGEE. The V gene end was trimmed by 3 bases and the J gene end by 3 bases; junction bases not matched to a gene: 5. The CDR3 sequence is 16 residues long. This CDR3 is CASSEKGLAGEETQYF. The CDR3 coding sequence is TGTGCCAGCAGCGAGAAAGGACTAGCGGGAGAAGAGACCCAGTACTTC.

The CDR3 spells CASSPSQGRVYAEAFF. The CDR3 DNA follows: TGTGCCAGCTCACCATCCCAAGGCAGGGTATATGCTGAAGCTTTCTTT. V usage is TRBV18 and J usage is TRBJ1-1, with D possibly being TRBD1 (5 bases). The CDR3 length is 16 residues. Trimming shortened V by 2 bases and J by 6 bases, and 19 bases separated the two germline ends. Germline CDR1 is KGHSH and CDR2 is LQKENI.

The chain combines TRBV27 with TRBJ2-1; 7 bases are a match to TRBD2. The V and J ends lost 5 bases and 2 bases, in that order; junction bases with no gene match: 9. The CDR3 contains 16 residues. Germline CDR1 is MNHEY and CDR2 is SMNVEV (reference sequence). CDR3 nucleotide sequence: TGTGCCAGCAGTCCCCTAAGCGGGGTCACCTACAATGAGCAGTTCTTC. It translates to CASSPLSGVTYNEQFF.

V and J are TRBV9 and TRBJ2-2; 8 nucleotides agree with TRBD2. Per the germline V gene, CDR1 is SGDLS and CDR2 is YYNGEE. The CDR3 is made up of 16 amino acids. Trimming took 0 bases from V and 4 from J; bases not matched to a gene: 5. The CDR3 nucleotides are TGTGCCAGCAGCGTAGAAGCGGGGGACCGCACCGGGGAGCTGTTTTTT. Amino acid sequence: CASSVEAGDRTGELFF.

This chain links TRBV5-6 with TRBJ1-2, with unresolved D. The V gene's germline CDR1 is SGHDT and CDR2 YYEEEE. V was shortened by 1 base and J by 11 bases, with 12 bases between the two germline ends. The length of the CDR3 is 12 residues. This CDR3 reads CASSLNWSEYTF. CDR3 DNA sequence: TGTGCCAGCAGCTTGAACTGGTCTGAATACACCTTC.

The chain combines TRBV10-3 with TRBJ2-3; D not certain. Germline loops: CDR1 ENHRY, CDR2 SYGVKD. The CDR3 is 12 residues long. The germline V and J ends were trimmed by 3 bases and 3 bases, with 4 bases remaining between them. CDR3 bases: TGTGCCATCAGTGAATATACAGATACGCAGTATTTT. Residues: CAISEYTDTQYF.

The chain's CDR3 is CASSEQRGTSEAFF. The CDR3 DNA follows: TGTGCCAGCAGTGAACAAAGGGGTACCTCTGAAGCTTTCTTT. The V gene is TRBV6-1, the J gene TRBJ1-1; tentatively, D is TRBD1 (5 bases). The CDR3 runs to 14 residues. In germline, CDR1 is MNHNS, CDR2 SASEGT. Trimming stripped 2 bases from V and 6 bases from J, with 13 bases between.

This clone showed up just once. V is TRBV18 and J is TRBJ1-2, with 8 bases lining up with TRBD1. Germline values: CDR1 KGHSH, CDR2 LQKENI. V dropped 3 bases and J dropped 4; count of bases not matched to a gene: 7. The CDR3 contains 15 residues. The CDR3 coding sequence is TGTGCCAGCTCACCTAGTGACAGGGGTCCCTATGGCTACACCTTC. Translation gives CASSPSDRGPYGYTF.

This clone was seen once. The chain uses TRBV30 and TRBJ2-2; D possibly corresponds to TRBD1 (6 bases). Germline V gene lookup returns CDR1 GTSNPN and CDR2 SVGIG (reference sequence). With 4 bases removed from V and 1 base from J, the gap between germline ends came to 10 bases. The CDR3 is 14 residues long. CDR3 nucleotides: TGTGCCTGGATAAGACAGGTGAACACCGGGGAGCTGTTTTTT. Its protein product is CAWIRQVNTGELFF.

The rearrangement links TRBV19 to TRBJ1-2, with D hard to call. Trimming removed 4 bases from V and 2 bases from J, with 8 bases in between. This CDR3 contains 13 residues. Germline CDR1 LNHDA, CDR2 SQIVND (reference sequence). CDR3 in amino acids: CASSRVGNYGYTF. CDR3 nucleotides: TGTGCCAGTAGTAGGGTCGGGAACTATGGCTACACCTTC.